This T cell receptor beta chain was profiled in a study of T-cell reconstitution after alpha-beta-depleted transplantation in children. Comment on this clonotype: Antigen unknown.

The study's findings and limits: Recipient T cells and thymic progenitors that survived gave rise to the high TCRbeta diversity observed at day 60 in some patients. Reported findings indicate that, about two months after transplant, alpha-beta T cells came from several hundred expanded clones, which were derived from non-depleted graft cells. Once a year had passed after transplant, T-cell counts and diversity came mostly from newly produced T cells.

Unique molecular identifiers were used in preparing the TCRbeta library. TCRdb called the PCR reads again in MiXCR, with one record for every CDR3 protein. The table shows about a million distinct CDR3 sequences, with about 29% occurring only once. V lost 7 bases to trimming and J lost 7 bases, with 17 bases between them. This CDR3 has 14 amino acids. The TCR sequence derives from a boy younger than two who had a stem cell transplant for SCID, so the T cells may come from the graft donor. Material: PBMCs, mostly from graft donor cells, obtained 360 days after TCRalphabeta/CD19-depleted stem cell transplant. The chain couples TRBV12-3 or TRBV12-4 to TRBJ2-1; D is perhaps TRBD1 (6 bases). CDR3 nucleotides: TGTGCCAGCACCTCTCAGGCAGGGGCAAATGAGCAGTTCTTC. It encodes CASTSQAGANEQFF.